This is a list of T cell receptor beta chains from one sample in a study of blood T cell repertoires in COVID-19. Clones were sequenced by immunoSEQ multiplex PCR, and TCRdb holds only the in-frame ones, with some missing. Of more than 130,000 clones detected, roughly four fifths appear once; the ten largest clones hold about 6.4%. The material sequenced was peripheral blood. These TCRs come from a human donor in a cohort sampled during active COVID-19. Each CDR3 is given with its conserved first and last residue.

TRBV4-3,TRBJ2-1,CASSQVGQGYDNEQFF
TRBV30,TRBJ2-7,CAWSRRGGSSYEQYF
TRBV7-2,TRBJ2-5,CASSLGTGETQYF
TRBV6-2/TRBV6-3,TRBJ2-3,CASSSIPTGTSTDTQYF
TRBV6-1,TRBJ1-6,CASSEGEGPLHF
TRBV14,TRBJ2-3,CASSQEGLRTDTQYF
TRBV5-6,TRBJ2-6,CASSFALSGANVLTF
TRBV5-1,TRBJ2-3,CASSSPGTSVRGDTQYF
TRBV5-6,TRBJ1-2,CASSLGGQEYGYTF
TRBV28,TRBJ2-1,CASSLSTSGGIGEQFF
TRBV7-6,TRBJ2-1,CASSFWTGAGHNEQFF
TRBV6-5,TRBJ2-2,CASSRLAGVAGELFF
TRBV5-1,TRBJ2-1,CASSLSGTSGINEQFF
TRBV6-2/TRBV6-3,TRBJ2-3,CASSGEGTDTQYF
TRBV19,TRBJ1-1,CASSILTGGTEAFF
TRBV19,TRBJ1-5,CASSSDSGGFQPQHF
TRBV4-1,TRBJ1-1,CASSQDSVDRVSGGTEAFF
TRBV28,TRBJ2-5,CASSSDRRPQETQYF
TRBV19,TRBJ1-3,CASSIGETIYF
TRBV27,TRBJ2-7,CASSPLTGTGGGEQYF
TRBV24-1,TRBJ2-3,CATSDPLAGGLHF
TRBV10-3,TRBJ2-3,CAISGGLSTDTQYF
TRBV5-8,TRBJ2-5,CASSLGRRQAAWETQYF
TRBV19,TRBJ2-1,CASSLDSYNEQFF
TRBV7-2,TRBJ2-3,CASSLELDSTDTQYF
TRBV10-3,TRBJ2-5,CAISLGTIQETQYF
TRBV21-1,TRBJ2-1,CASLGVRRQSSYNEQFF
TRBV19,TRBJ1-1,CASSRGQGGDTEAFF
TRBV7-2,TRBJ2-7,CASSSTSGVGEQYF
TRBV29-1,TRBJ2-7,CSVGSLRWQYF
TRBV9,TRBJ2-3,CASTASDSHTDTQYF
TRBV15,TRBJ1-6,CATSEIQGYNSPLHF
TRBV11-3,TRBJ1-1,CASSSGGRGNTEAFF